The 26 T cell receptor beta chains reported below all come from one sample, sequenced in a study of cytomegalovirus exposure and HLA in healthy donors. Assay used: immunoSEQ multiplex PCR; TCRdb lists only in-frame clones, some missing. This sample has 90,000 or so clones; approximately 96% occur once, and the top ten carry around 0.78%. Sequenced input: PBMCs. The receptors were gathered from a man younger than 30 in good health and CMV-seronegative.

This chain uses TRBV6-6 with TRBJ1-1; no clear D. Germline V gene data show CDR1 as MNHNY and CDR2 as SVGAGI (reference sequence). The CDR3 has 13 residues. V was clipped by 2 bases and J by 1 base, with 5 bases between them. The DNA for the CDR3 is TGTGCCAGCAGTTACCTTTCGAACACTGAAGCTTTCTTT. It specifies CASSYLSNTEAFF.

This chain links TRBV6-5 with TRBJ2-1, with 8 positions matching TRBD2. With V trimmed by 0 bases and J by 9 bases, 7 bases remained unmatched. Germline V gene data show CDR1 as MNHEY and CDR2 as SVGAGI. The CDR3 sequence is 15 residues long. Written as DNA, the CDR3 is TGTGCCAGCAGTTACTCGATAAGCGGGGGAATTGAGCAGTTCTTC. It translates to CASSYSISGGIEQFF.

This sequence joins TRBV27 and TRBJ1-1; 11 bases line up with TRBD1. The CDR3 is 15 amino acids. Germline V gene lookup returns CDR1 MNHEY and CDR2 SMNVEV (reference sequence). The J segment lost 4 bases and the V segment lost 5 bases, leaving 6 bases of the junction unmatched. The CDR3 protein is CASSTGTGGVTEAFF. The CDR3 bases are TGTGCCAGCAGTACCGGGACAGGGGGGGTCACTGAAGCTTTCTTT.

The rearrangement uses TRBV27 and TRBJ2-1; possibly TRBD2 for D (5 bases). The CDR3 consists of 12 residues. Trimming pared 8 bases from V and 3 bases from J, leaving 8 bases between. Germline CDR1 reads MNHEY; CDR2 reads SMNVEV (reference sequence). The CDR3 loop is CASLSGYNEQFF. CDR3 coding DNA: TGTGCCAGCCTCAGCGGCTACAATGAGCAGTTCTTC.

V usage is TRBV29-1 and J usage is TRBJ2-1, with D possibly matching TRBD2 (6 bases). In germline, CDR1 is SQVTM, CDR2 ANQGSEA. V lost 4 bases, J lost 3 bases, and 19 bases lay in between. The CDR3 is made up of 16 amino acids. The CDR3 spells CSVVWDRDSNYNEQFF. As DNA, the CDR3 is TGCAGCGTTGTCTGGGACCGGGACTCTAACTACAATGAGCAGTTCTTC.

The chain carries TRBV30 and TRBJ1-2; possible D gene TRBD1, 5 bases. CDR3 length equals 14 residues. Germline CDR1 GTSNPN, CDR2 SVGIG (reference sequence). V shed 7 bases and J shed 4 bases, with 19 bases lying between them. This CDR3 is CALSMGGVAYGYTF. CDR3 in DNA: TGTGCCTTAAGCATGGGGGGGGTGGCCTATGGCTACACCTTC.

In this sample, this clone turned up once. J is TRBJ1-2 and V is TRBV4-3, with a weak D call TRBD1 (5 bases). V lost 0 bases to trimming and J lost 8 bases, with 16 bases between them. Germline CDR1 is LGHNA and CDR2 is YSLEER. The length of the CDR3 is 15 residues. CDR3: CASSQDHRPSDGYTF. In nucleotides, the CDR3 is TGCGCCAGCAGCCAAGATCACAGGCCCAGCGACGGCTACACCTTC.

The CDR3 is CSVYRDRYGYTF. CDR3 bases: TGCAGCGTTTACAGGGATCGGTATGGCTACACCTTC. This chain links TRBV29-1 with TRBJ1-2, with D maybe TRBD1 (6 bases). Trimming took 5 bases from V and 5 from J, leaving 12 bases between them. The germline gives CDR1 SQVTM, CDR2 ANQGSEA. This CDR3 region has 12 residues. The complete variable domain, with remaining parts taken from reference TRBV29-1 and TRBJ1-2, reads SAVISQKPSRDICQRGTSLTIQCQVDSQVTMMFWYRQQPGQSLTLIATANQGSEATYESGFVIDKFPISRPNLTFSTLTVSNMSPEDSSIYLCSVYRDRYGYTFGSGTRLTVV.

For the CDR3, the DNA is TGTGCCAGCTCGGAGCAAAACTCCTACAATGAGCAGTTCTTC. This gives the protein CASSEQNSYNEQFF. The chain combines TRBV18 with TRBJ2-1; no definite D call. Germline V gene data show CDR1 as KGHSH and CDR2 as LQKENI. With 6 bases removed from V and 0 bases from J, the gap between germline ends came to 9 bases. The CDR3 has 14 amino acids.

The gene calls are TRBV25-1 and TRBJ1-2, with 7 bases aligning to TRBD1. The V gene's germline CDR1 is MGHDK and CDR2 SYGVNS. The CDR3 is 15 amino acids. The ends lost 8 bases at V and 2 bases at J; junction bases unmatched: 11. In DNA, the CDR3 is TGTGCCAGCCTGGGTGAAACGGGACAGAACTATGGCTACACCTTC. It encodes CASLGETGQNYGYTF.

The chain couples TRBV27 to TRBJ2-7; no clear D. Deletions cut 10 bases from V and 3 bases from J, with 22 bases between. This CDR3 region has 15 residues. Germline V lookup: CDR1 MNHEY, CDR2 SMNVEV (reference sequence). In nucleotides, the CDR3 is TGTGCCACCCCCCCCCTTACAACGCCGCACTACGAGCAGTACGTC. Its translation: CATPPLTTPHYEQYV.

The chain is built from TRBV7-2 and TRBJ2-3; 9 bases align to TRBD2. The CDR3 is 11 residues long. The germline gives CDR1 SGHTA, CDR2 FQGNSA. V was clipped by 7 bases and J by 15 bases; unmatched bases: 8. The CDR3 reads CASTSLAGRYF. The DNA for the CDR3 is TGTGCCAGCACTTCCCTAGCGGGACGATATTTT.

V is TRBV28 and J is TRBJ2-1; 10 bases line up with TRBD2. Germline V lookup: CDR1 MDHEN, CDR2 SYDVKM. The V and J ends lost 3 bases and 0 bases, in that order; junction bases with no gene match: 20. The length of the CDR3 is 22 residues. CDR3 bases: TGTGCCAGCAGTTTCGACGCATCGATGGACAGGGCTAGCGGGAGCTCCTACAATGAGCAGTTCTTC. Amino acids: CASSFDASMDRASGSSYNEQFF.

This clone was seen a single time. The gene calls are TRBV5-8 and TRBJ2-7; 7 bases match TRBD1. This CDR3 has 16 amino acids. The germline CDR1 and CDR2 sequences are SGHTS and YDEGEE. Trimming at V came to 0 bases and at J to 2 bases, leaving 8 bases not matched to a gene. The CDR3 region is CASSLGPPGQPYEQYF. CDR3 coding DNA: TGTGCCAGCAGCTTGGGTCCGCCGGGACAGCCCTACGAGCAGTACTTC.

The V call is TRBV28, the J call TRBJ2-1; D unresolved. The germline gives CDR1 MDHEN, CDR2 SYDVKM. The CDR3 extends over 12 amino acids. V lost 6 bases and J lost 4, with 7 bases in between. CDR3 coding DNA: TGTGCCAGCAGCCTTAGTTACAATGAGCAGTTCTTC. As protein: CASSLSYNEQFF.

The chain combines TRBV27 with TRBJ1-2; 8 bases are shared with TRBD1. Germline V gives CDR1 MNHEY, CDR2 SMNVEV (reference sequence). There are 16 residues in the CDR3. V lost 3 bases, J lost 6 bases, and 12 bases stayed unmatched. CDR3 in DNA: TGTGCCAGCAGTTTTGTCCCCCAGGGGGCATGGGATGGCTACACCTTC. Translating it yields CASSFVPQGAWDGYTF.

The CDR3 DNA reads TGTGCCAGCAGTTTTGACAGGAGTGGCACTGAAGCTTTCTTT. This gives the protein CASSFDRSGTEAFF. The chain recombines TRBV28 with TRBJ1-1; D is possibly TRBD1 (6 bases). The germline CDR1 and CDR2 sequences are MDHEN and SYDVKM. The CDR3 has 14 amino acids. With 3 bases removed from V and 4 bases from J, the gap between germline ends came to 12 bases.

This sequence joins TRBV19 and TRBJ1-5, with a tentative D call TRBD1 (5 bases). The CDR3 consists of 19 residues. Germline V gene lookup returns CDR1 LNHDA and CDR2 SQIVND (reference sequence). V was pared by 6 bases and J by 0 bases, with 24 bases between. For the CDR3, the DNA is TGTGCCAGTAGGGCCTCCCTCGGGGGGGGGTCTGGTAGCAATCAGCCCCAGCATTTT. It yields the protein CASRASLGGGSGSNQPQHF.

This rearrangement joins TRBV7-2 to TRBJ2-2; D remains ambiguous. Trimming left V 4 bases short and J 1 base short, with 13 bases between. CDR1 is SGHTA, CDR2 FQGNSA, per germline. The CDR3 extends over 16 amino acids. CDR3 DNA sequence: TGTGCCAGCAGCTCCGTTTGGCAGCGGAACACCGGGGAGCTGTTTTTT. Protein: CASSSVWQRNTGELFF. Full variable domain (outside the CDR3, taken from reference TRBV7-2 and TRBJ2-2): GAGVSQSPSNKVTEKGKDVELRCDPISGHTALYWYRQSLGQGLEFLIYFQGNSAPDKSGLPSDRFSAERTGGSVSTLTIQRTQQEDSAVYLCASSSVWQRNTGELFFGEGSRLTVL.

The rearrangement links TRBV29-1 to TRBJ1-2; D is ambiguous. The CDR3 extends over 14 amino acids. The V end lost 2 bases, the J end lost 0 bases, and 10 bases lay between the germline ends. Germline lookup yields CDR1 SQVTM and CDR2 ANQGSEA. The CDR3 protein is CSVERGATNYGYTF. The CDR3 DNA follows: TGCAGCGTTGAACGCGGAGCCACTAACTATGGCTACACCTTC. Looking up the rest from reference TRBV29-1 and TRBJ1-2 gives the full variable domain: SAVISQKPSRDICQRGTSLTIQCQVDSQVTMMFWYRQQPGQSLTLIATANQGSEATYESGFVIDKFPISRPNLTFSTLTVSNMSPEDSSIYLCSVERGATNYGYTFGSGTRLTVV.

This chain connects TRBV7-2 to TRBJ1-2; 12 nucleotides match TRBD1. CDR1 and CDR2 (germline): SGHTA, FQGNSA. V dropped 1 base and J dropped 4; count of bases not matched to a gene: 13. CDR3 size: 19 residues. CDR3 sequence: CASSLVVAGQGAYFYGYTF. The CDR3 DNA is TGTGCCAGCAGCTTAGTTGTTGCGGGACAGGGGGCGTACTTCTATGGCTACACCTTC.

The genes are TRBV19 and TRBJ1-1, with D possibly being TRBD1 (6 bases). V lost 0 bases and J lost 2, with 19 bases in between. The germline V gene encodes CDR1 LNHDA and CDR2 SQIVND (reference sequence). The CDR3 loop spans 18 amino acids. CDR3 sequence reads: CASSIDGPRDTLNTEAFF. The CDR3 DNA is TGTGCCAGTAGTATAGATGGGCCTCGGGACACACTAAACACTGAAGCTTTCTTT.

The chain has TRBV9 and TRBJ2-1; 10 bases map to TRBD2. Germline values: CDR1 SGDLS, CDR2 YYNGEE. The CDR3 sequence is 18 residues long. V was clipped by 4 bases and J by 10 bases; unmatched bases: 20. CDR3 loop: CASSQGKGTSEITGEQFF. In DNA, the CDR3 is TGTGCCAGCAGCCAAGGTAAGGGGACTAGCGAAATCACAGGAGAGCAGTTCTTC. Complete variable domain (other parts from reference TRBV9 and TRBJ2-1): DSGVTQTPKHLITATGQRVTLRCSPRSGDLSVYWYQQSLDQGLQFLIQYYNGEERAKGNILERFSAQQFPDLHSELNLSSLELGDSALYFCASSQGKGTSEITGEQFFGPGTRLTVL.

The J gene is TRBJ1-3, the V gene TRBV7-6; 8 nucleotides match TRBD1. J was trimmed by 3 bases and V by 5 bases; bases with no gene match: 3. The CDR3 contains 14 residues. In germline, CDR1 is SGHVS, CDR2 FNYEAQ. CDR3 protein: CASSMTGVGNTIYF. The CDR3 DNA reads TGTGCCAGCAGCATGACAGGGGTTGGAAACACCATATATTTT.

CDR3 nucleotides: TGCGCCAGCAGCGGGAGGCCAATGAACACTGAAGCTTTCTTT. Amino acid sequence: CASSGRPMNTEAFF. The chain employs TRBV4-1 and TRBJ1-1; D is unclear. The CDR3 has 14 residues. Trimming took 5 bases from V and 0 from J, leaving 10 bases between them. Germline V gives CDR1 MGHRA, CDR2 YSYEKL.

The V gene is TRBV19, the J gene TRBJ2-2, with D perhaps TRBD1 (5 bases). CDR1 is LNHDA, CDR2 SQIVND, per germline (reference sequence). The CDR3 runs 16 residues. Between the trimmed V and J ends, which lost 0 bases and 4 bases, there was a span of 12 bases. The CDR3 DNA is TGTGCCAGTAGTATAGACGACAGAACGCCCACCGGGGAGCTGTTTTTT. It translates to CASSIDDRTPTGELFF. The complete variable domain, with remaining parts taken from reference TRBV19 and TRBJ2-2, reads DGGITQSPKYLFRKEGQNVTLSCEQNLNHDAMYWYRQDPGQGLRLIYYSQIVNDFQKGDIAEGYSVSREKKESFPLTVTSAQKNPTAFYLCASSIDDRTPTGELFFGEGSRLTVL.